This T cell receptor beta chain was identified in a study of T cell responses to AZD1222 COVID-19 vaccine. Turning to this clone: Its specificity is not known.

The CDR3 is 15 amino acids. Per germline, CDR1 SGHAT and CDR2 FQNNGV. V lost 5 bases, J lost 7 bases, and 10 bases stayed unmatched. Study-wide points: A rise in Spike-specific TCR breadth and depth followed two AZD1222 doses. Just a handful of AZD1222 recipients were seropositive at baseline.

Clones were read by immunoSEQ multiplex PCR, and TCRdb kept only the in-frame ones, dropping some. The sample carries roughly 200,000 clones, 91% recorded once. The specimen comprised peripheral blood, sampled 28 days after the second AZD1222 dose. The chain is built from TRBV11-2 and TRBJ2-5, with 10 nucleotides matching TRBD1. This TCR was recovered from an adult who received the AZD1222 COVID-19 vaccine. The CDR3 DNA is TGTGCCAGCAGCAAACCGGGACAGGGGTGGGTGACCCAGTACTTC. Protein: CASSKPGQGWVTQYF.